Shown below are 14 T cell receptor beta chains from a single sample sequenced in a study of breast tumors, draining lymph nodes, adjacent tissues. Axillary draining lymph nodes of breast cancer patients supplied the node samples. TCRdb ran MiXCR on the multiplex PCR reads and lists one entry per CDR3 protein. The sample includes under 150,000 distinct CDR3 sequences, 20% seen only once; the top ten take approximately 3.5%. Material for sequencing was axillary lymph node tissue. The receptors were gathered from a female donor with breast cancer. Some clones in this sample may be carry-over from other donors' samples.

This clonotype was picked up many times. The CDR3 here is CASTGGAYNEQFF. The CDR3 nucleotides read TGTGCCAGCACGGGTGGAGCCTACAATGAGCAGTTCTTC. The chain recombines TRBV12-3 or TRBV12-4 with TRBJ2-1; D gene ambiguous. There are 13 residues in the CDR3. The germline V and J ends were trimmed by 7 bases and 2 bases, with 9 bases remaining between them.

With regard to this clonotype: At one boundary the junction diverges from the germline segment, which might be a read error. The chain employs TRBV24-1 and TRBJ1-3; 12 bases are a match to TRBD1. This CDR3 spans 16 amino acids. The V gene's germline CDR1 is KGHDR and CDR2 SFDVKD. CDR3 DNA: TGTACCACCAGCCCCGGGACAGGGGGCAGCGGGAACACCATATATTTT. The encoded protein is CTTSPGTGGSGNTIYF.

This clonotype was observed many times. The chain recombines TRBV5-4 with TRBJ2-3; D perhaps matches TRBD2 (6 bases). The germline V and J ends were trimmed by 1 base and 0 bases, with 12 bases remaining between them. CDR3 length: 16 amino acids. CDR1 is SGHNT, CDR2 YYREEE, per germline (reference sequence). The CDR3, as DNA: TGTGCCAGCAGCTTGAGGGCGGGGCTTAGCACAGATACGCAGTATTTT. Amino acids: CASSLRAGLSTDTQYF.

Turning to this clonotype: A clone one base away is much larger, so this may be a read error. The chain recombines TRBV29-1 with TRBJ2-2, with 8 bases matching TRBD1. Germline CDR1 is SQVTM and CDR2 is ANQGSEA. The J segment lost 3 bases and the V segment lost 7 bases, leaving 4 bases of the junction unmatched. This CDR3 has 13 residues. CDR3: CSGLTGDTGELFF. Here the CDR3 DNA reads TGCAGCGGCCTGACAGGGGACACCGGGGAGCTGTTTTTT.

This clonotype was detected many times. The chain uses TRBV5-1 and TRBJ2-1; either TRBD1 or TRBD2 may fit D (6 bases each). The germline CDR1 and CDR2 sequences are SGHRS and YFSETQ. The CDR3 covers 14 residues. V was trimmed by 7 bases and J by 7 bases, leaving 18 bases between them. This chain's CDR3 is CASVEGGTGNEQFF. CDR3 DNA: TGCGCCAGCGTAGAGGGGGGTACAGGGAATGAGCAGTTCTTC.

The chain has TRBV20-1 and TRBJ2-3, with TRBD2 identical over 16 bases. The CDR3 runs to 15 residues. The V segment lost 5 bases and the J segment 9 bases; nucleotides outside the gene matches: 8. Germline V gene sequence: CDR1 DFQATT, CDR2 SNEGSKA (reference sequence). CDR3 in DNA: TGCAGTGCTGGGACTAGCGGGGGGGTCCAGGACACGCAGTATTTT. The encoded protein is CSAGTSGGVQDTQYF.

This clonotype was detected ten times or more. This chain joins TRBV12-3 or TRBV12-4 and TRBJ1-2; 8 bases are shared with TRBD1. The V gene end was trimmed by 5 bases and the J gene end by 5 bases; junction bases not matched to a gene: 16. This CDR3 has 17 amino acids. The CDR3 region has the DNA TGTGCCAGCAGTAAGCTCACAGGGGGGTCAGAGGTTTATGGCTACACCTTC. It is translated as CASSKLTGGSEVYGYTF.

This clonotype has at least ten counts. For the CDR3, the DNA is TGTGCCAGCAGTCCTAGGGCAGATACGCAGTATTTT. Translating it yields CASSPRADTQYF. The chain joins TRBV12-3 or TRBV12-4 to TRBJ2-3; no clear D gene. Trimming cost V 5 bases and J 4 bases, with 7 bases left between them. This CDR3 is built from 12 residues.

This clonotype has at least ten counts. The genes are TRBV2 and TRBJ1-6, with a weak D call TRBD1 (6 bases). Germline V gene data show CDR1 as SNHLY and CDR2 as FYNNEI. V lost 6 bases and J 7 bases, leaving 13 bases between the germline ends. This CDR3 region has 14 residues. The CDR3 region has the DNA TGTGCCAGCAGGGCGGACAGTAGGAATTCACCCCTCCACTTT. Protein sequence: CASRADSRNSPLHF. Looking up the rest from reference TRBV2 and TRBJ1-6 gives the full variable domain: EPEVTQTPSHQVTQMGQEVILRCVPISNHLYFYWYRQILGQKVEFLVSFYNNEISEKSEIFDDQFSVERPDGSNFTLKIRSTKLEDSAMYFCASRADSRNSPLHFGNGTRLTVT.

This clonotype was seen many times. The V call is TRBV20-1, the J call TRBJ2-3; 7 nucleotides match TRBD2. The CDR3 length is 14 residues. Trimming removed 0 bases from V and 4 bases from J; junction bases left unmatched: 4. Germline CDR1 and CDR2: DFQATT and SNEGSKA (reference sequence). Here the CDR3 reads CSAREGGRSDTQYF. CDR3 coding DNA: TGCAGTGCTAGAGAGGGCGGGAGATCAGATACGCAGTATTTT.

At least ten counts were recorded for this clonotype. The chain employs TRBV4-1 and TRBJ1-3; D may be TRBD1 (5 bases). Trimming stripped 0 bases from V and 0 bases from J, with 12 bases between. The CDR3 contains 17 residues. Per germline, CDR1 MGHRA and CDR2 YSYEKL. The CDR3 DNA follows: TGCGCCAGCAGCCAAGAGCCCGACAGAGCCTCTGGAAACACCATATATTTT. The encoded protein is CASSQEPDRASGNTIYF.

This clonotype was counted many times. This rearrangement joins TRBV7-2 to TRBJ2-6; the D is unclear. The CDR3 totals 15 residues. Trimming took 3 bases from V and 1 from J, leaving 7 bases between them. Per the germline V gene, CDR1 is SGHTA and CDR2 is FQGNSA. CDR3 sequence: CASSFRASGANVLTF. The CDR3 DNA reads as TGTGCCAGCAGCTTCCGGGCGTCTGGGGCCAACGTCCTGACTTTC.

The chain combines TRBV6-5 with TRBJ2-7; TRBD2 matches 9 bases. J gave up 4 bases and V 2 bases, and 6 bases lay outside the gene matches. The CDR3 spans 15 residues. The germline V gene has CDR1 MNHEY and CDR2 SVGAGI. This CDR3 is CASSYRSGGLYEQYF. The CDR3 coding sequence is TGTGCCAGCAGTTACAGGAGCGGGGGGTTGTACGAGCAGTACTTC.

This clonotype was detected many times. The V gene is TRBV4-2, the J gene TRBJ2-3; 12 bases fit TRBD2. In germline, CDR1 is LGHNA, CDR2 YNFKEQ. After removal of 1 base from V and 5 bases from J, the junction contained 10 bases not matched to a gene. The CDR3 covers 18 residues. The CDR3 here is CASSQGPSSGGVLDTQYF. The CDR3 DNA reads as TGTGCCAGCAGCCAAGGCCCTTCTAGCGGGGGGGTCTTAGATACGCAGTATTTT.